This TCR beta chain originates from a study of graft-versus-host responses after intestinal transplantation. Study-level results: Clonal ratios of graft-versus-host to host-versus-graft in allografts were high for patients exhibiting graft-donor T cell macrochimerism.

About this clone: Antigen specificity is unknown.

Profiled with immunoSEQ multiplex PCR; TCRdb holds only in-frame clones, not every one. The repertoire consists of roughly 98,000 clones, with over 80% occurring once and the leading ten covering 1.1%. The CDR3 contains 15 residues. Germline CDR1 reads PRHDT; CDR2 reads FYEKMQ (reference sequence). Trimming took 8 bases from V and 3 from J; bases not matched to a gene: 13. This TCR was sampled from a human donor who was the organ donor for an intestinal transplant. The sample was unstimulated CD8+ T cells sorted from spleen or lymph node cells, taken before transplant. This sequence joins TRBV13 and TRBJ2-7, with 7 bases lining up with TRBD2. CDR3 loop: CASRHRREAIYEQYF. The CDR3 DNA follows: TGTGCCAGCCGGCACCGACGGGAGGCCATCTACGAGCAGTACTTC.